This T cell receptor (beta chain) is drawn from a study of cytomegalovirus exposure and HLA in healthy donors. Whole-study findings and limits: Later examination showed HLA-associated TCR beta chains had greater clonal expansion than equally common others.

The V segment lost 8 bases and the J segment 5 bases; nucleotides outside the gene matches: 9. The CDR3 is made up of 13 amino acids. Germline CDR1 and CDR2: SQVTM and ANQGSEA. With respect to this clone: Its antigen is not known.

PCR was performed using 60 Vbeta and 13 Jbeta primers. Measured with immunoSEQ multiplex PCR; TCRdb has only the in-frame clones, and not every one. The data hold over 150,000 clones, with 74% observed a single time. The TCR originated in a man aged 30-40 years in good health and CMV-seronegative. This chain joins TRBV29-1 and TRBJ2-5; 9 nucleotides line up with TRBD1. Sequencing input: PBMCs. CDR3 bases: TGCAGCACACCGGGACAGGGTCTCGAGACCCAGTACTTC. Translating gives CSTPGQGLETQYF.